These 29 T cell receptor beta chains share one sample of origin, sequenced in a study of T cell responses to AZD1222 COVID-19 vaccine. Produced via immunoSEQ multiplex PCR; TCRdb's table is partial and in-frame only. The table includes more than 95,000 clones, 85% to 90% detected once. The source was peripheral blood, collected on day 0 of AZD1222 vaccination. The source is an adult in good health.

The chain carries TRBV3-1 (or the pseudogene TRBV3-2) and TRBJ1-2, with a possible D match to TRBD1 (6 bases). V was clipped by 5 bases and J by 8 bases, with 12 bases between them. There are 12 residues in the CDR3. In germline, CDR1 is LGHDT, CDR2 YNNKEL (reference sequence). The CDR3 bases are TGTGCCAGCAGCAGGGGGGAGTACGGCTACACCTTC. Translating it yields CASSRGEYGYTF.

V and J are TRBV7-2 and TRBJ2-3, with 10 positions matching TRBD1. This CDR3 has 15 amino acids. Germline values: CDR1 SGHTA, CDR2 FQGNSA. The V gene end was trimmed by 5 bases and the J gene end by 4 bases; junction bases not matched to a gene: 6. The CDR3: CASSIRTGGPDTQYF. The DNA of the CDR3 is TGTGCCAGCAGCATTCGGACAGGGGGACCAGATACGCAGTATTTT.

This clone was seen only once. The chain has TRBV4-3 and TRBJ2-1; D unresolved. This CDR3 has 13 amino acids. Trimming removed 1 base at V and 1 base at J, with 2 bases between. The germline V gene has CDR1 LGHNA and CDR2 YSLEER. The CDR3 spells CASSQGSYNEQFF. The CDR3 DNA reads TGCGCCAGCAGCCAAGGGTCCTACAATGAGCAGTTCTTC.

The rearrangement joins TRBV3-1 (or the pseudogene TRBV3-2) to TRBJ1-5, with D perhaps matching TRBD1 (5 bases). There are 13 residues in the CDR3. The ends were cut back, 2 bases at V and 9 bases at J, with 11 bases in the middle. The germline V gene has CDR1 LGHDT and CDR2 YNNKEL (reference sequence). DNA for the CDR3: TGTGCCAGCAGCCAAACTGGAAGGGGGCCCCAGCATTTT. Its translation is CASSQTGRGPQHF.

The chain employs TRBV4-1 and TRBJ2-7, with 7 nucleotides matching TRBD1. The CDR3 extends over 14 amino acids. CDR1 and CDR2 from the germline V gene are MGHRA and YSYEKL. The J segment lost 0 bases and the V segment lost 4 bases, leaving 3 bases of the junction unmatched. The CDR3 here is CASSPRDSSYEQYF. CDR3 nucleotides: TGCGCCAGCAGCCCTAGGGACAGCTCCTACGAGCAGTACTTC.

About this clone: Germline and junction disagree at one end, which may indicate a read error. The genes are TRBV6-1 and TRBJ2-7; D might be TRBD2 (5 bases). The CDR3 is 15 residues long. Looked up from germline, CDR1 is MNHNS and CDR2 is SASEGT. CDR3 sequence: CASSDSTRRMDERYF. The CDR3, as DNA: TGTGCCAGCAGTGACAGTACAAGGAGGATGGACGAGCGGTACTTC.

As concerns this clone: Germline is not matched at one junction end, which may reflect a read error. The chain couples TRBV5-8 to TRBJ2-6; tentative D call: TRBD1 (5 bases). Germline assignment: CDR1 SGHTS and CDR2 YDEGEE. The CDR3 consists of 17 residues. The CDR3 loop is CASSLVVGLSGVNVLTF. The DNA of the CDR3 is TGTGCCAGCAGCCTGGTGGTGGGGCTCTCTGGGGTCAACGTCCTGACTTTC.

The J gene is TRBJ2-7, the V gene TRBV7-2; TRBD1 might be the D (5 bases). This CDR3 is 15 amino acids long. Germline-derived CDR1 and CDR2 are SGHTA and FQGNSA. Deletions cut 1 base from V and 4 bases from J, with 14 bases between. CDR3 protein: CASSLVRRQTYEQYF. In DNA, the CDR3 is TGTGCCAGCAGCTTAGTGCGGCGACAGACGTACGAGCAGTACTTC.

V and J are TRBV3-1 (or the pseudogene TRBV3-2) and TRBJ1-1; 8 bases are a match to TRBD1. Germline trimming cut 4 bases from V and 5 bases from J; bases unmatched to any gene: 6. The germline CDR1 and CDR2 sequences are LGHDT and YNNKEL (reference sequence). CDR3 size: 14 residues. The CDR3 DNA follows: TGTGCCAGCAGCCCATCGGACAGGGATACTGAAGCTTTCTTT. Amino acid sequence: CASSPSDRDTEAFF.

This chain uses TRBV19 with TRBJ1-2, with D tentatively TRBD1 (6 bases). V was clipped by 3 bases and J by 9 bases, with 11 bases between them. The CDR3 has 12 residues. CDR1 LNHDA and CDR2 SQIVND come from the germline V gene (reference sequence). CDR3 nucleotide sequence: TGTGCCAGTAGTATCAAGGACAGACGCTACACCTTC. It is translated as CASSIKDRRYTF.

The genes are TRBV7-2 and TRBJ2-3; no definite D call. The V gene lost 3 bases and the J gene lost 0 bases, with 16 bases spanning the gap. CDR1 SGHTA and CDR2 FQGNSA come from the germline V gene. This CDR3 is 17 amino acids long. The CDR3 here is CASSLFLTGSSTDTQYF. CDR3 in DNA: TGTGCCAGCAGCTTGTTCCTCACCGGCAGTAGCACAGATACGCAGTATTTT.

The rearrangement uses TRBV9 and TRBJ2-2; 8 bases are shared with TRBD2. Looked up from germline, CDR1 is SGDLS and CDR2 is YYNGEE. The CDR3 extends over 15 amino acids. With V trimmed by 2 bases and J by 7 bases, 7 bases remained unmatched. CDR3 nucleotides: TGTGCCAGCAGCGTCCGGGGGGGCCCCATCGGGGAGCTGTTTTTT. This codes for CASSVRGGPIGELFF.

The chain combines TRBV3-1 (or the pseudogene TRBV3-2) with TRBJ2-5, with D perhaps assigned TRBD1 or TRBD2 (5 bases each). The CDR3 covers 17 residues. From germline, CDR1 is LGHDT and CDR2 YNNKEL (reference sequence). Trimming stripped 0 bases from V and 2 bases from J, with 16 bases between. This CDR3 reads CASSQELGVGGQETQYF. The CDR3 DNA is TGTGCCAGCAGCCAAGAGTTGGGGGTGGGTGGTCAAGAGACCCAGTACTTC.

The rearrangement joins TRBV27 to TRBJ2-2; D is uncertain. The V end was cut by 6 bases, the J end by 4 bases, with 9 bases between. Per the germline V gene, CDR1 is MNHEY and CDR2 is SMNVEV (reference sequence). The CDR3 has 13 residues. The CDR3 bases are TGTGCCAGCAGATTGGTGGGCACCGGGGAGCTGTTTTTT. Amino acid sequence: CASRLVGTGELFF.

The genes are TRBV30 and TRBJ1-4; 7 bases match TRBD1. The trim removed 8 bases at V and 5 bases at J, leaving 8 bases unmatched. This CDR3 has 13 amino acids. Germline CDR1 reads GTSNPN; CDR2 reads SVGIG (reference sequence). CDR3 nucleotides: TGTGCCGGGTCCCCACAGGGGAATGAAAAACTGTTTTTT. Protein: CAGSPQGNEKLFF.

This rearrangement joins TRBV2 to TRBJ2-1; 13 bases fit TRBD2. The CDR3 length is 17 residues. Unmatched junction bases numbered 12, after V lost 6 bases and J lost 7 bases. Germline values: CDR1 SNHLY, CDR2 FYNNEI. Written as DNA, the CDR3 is TGTGCCAGCAGGGCCAGGGGAGGACTAGCGGGAGTGAATGAGCAGTTCTTC. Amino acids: CASRARGGLAGVNEQFF.

CDR3 sequence reads: CASSFGFWGRGNNEQFF. Written as DNA, the CDR3 is TGTGCCAGCAGCTTTGGTTTCTGGGGGCGTGGAAACAATGAGCAGTTCTTC. This chain uses TRBV7-2 with TRBJ2-1; perhaps TRBD1 as D (6 bases). The CDR3 has 17 amino acids. Between the trimmed V and J ends, which lost 3 bases and 5 bases, there was a span of 20 bases. Germline V gene data show CDR1 as SGHTA and CDR2 as FQGNSA.

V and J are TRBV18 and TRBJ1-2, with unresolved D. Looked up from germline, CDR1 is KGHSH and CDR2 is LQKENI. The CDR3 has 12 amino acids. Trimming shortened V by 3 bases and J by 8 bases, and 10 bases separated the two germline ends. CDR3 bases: TGTGCCAGCTCACCGCCATGGCGCGGCTACACCTTC. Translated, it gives CASSPPWRGYTF.

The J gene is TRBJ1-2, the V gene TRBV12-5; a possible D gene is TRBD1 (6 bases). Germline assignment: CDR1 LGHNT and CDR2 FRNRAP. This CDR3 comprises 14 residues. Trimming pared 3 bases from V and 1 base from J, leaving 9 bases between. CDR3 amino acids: CASGLEQGNYGYTF. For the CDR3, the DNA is TGTGCTAGTGGTTTAGAACAGGGTAACTATGGCTACACCTTC.

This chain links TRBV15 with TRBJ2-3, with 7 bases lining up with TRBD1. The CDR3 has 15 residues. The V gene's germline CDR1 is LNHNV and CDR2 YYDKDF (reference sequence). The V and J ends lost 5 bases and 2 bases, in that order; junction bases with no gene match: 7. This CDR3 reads CATSPRDRNTDTQYF. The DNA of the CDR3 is TGTGCCACCAGCCCCCGGGACAGAAACACAGATACGCAGTATTTT. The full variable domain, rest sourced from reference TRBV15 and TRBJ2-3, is DAMVIQNPRYQVTQFGKPVTLSCSQTLNHNVMYWYQQKSSQAPKLLFHYYDKDFNNEADTPDNFQSRRPNTSFCFLDIRSPGLGDTAMYLCATSPRDRNTDTQYFGPGTRLTVL.

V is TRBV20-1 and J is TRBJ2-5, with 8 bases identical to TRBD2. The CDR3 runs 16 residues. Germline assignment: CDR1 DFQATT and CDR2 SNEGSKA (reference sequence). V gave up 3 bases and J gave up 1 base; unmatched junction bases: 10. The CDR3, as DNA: TGCAGTGCTAGTCGTAGTAGCGGGGCGCTCCAAGAGACCCAGTACTTC. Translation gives CSASRSSGALQETQYF.

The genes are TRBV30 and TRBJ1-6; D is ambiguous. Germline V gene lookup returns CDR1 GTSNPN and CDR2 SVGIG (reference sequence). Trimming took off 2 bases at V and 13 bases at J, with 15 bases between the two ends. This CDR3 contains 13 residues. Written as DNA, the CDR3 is TGTGCCTGGAGTCTCGAGCCCTACCGGCCCCTCCACTTT. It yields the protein CAWSLEPYRPLHF.

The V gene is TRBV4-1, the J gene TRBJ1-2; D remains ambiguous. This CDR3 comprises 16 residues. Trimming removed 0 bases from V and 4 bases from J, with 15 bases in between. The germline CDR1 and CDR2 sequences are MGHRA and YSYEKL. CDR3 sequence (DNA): TGCGCCAGCAGCCAAGACACGGACGAGGGCAGCTATGGCTACACCTTC. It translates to CASSQDTDEGSYGYTF.

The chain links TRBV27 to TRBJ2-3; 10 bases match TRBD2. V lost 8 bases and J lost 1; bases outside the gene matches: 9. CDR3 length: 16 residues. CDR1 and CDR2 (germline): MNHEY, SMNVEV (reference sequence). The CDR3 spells CASALAGAPGTDTQYF. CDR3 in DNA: TGTGCCAGCGCTCTAGCGGGGGCCCCCGGCACAGATACGCAGTATTTT.

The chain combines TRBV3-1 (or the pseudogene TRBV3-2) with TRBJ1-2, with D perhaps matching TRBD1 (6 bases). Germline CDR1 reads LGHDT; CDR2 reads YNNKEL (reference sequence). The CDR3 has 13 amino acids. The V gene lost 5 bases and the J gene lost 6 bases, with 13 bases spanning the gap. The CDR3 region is CASSTQGGDGYTF. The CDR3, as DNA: TGTGCCAGCAGCACACAGGGTGGTGATGGCTACACCTTC.

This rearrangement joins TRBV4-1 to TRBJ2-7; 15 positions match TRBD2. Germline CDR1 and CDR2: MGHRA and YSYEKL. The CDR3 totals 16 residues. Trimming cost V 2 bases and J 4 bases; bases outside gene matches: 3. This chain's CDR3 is CASSQIGLAGGYEQYF. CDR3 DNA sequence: TGCGCCAGCAGCCAAATCGGACTAGCGGGAGGGTACGAGCAGTACTTC.

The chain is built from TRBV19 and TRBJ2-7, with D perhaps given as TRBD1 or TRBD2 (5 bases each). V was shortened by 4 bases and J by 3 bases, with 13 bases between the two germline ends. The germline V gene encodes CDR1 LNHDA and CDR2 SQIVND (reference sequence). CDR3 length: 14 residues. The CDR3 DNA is TGTGCCAGTAGTACCCCGGGACGTGACTACGAGCAGTACTTC. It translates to CASSTPGRDYEQYF.

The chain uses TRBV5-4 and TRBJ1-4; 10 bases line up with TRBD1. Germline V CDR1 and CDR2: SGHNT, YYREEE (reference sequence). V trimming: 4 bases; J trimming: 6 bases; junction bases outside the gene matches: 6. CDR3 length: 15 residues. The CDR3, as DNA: TGTGCCAGCAGCACCGGGGGGACAGGGGATGAAAAACTGTTTTTT. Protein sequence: CASSTGGTGDEKLFF.

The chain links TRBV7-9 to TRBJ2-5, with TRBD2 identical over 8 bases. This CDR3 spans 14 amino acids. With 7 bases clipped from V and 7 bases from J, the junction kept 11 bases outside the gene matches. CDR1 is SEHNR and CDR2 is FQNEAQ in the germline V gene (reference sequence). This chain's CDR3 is CASTQTSGAGTQYF. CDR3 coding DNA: TGTGCCAGCACCCAAACTAGCGGCGCTGGGACCCAGTACTTC.